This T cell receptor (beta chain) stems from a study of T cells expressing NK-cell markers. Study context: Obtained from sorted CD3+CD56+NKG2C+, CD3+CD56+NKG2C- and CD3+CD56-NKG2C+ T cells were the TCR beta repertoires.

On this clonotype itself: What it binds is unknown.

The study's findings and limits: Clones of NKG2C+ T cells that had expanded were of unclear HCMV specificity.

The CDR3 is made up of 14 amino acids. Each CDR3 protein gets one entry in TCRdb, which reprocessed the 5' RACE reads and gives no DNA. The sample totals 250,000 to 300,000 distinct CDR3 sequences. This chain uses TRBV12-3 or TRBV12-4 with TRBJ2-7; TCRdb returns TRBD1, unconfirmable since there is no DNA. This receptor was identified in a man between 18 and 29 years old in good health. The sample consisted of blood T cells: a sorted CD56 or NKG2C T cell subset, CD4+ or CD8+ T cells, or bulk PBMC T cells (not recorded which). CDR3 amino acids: CASSQGQGANEQYF.